The T cell receptor beta chain described here comes from a study of naive and memory T cell subsets. An equimolar mix of two oligonucleotides served as the beta constant-region primer for TRBC1 and TRBC2. In TCRdb, the UMI-ligation and nested PCR reads were re-called with MiXCR into one record per CDR3 protein. The table has 70,000 to 95,000 distinct CDR3 sequences, 7% seen once. This clonotype has just a few counts. Trimming cost V 2 bases and J 5 bases, with 3 bases left between them. Germline V gene sequence: CDR1 MNHNY, CDR2 SVGAGI (reference sequence). The CDR3 loop spans 12 amino acids. The chain employs TRBV6-6 and TRBJ1-4; D gene unclear. Specimen: central memory CD4+ T cells from blood. This sequence was found in a human donor in good health. The CDR3 loop reads CASSYRNEKLFF. The CDR3 DNA sequence: TGTGCCAGCAGTTACAGGAATGAAAAACTGTTTTTT.